This TCR beta chain was captured in a study of long-term antiretroviral therapy in people with HIV. Across the study: The oldest specimens predate the 2015 immediate-ART recommendation by about a decade. Study-wide results and limits: Every time point showed a repertoire led by clones expanded before ART. Spans of CDR3 length were tighter for HIV repertoires than for controls.

As to this clone: The antigen remains undetermined.

At survey level, the immunoSEQ assay was run in its v3.0 version. The method was immunoSEQ multiplex PCR; TCRdb's version includes in-frame clones alone and lacks a portion of them. This table has roughly 36,000 clones, approximately 81% appearing once. This material consisted of unsorted PBMCs, taken roughly 2.9 years before starting antiretroviral therapy. The clonotype was recovered from a woman younger than 45 with HIV.

In DNA, the CDR3 is TGTGCCAGCAGTGGGGGACTAGTCGGCACAGATACGCAGTATTTT. Translation gives CASSGGLVGTDTQYF. V gene TRBV27 combines with J gene TRBJ2-3, with TRBD2 identical over 8 bases. This CDR3 has 15 amino acids. Trimming at V came to 5 bases and at J to 1 base, leaving 5 bases not matched to a gene. The germline gives CDR1 MNHEY, CDR2 SMNVEV (reference sequence).